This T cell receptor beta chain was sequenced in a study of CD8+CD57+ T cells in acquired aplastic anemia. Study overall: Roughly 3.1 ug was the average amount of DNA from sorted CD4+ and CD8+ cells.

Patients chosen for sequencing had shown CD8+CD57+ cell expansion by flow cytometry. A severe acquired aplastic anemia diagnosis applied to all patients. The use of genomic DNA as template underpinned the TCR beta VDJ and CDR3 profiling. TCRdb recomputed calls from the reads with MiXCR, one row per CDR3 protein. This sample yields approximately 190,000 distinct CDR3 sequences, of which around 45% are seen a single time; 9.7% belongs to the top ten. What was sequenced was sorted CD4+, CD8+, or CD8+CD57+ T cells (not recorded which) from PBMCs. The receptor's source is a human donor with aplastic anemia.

In nucleotides, the CDR3 is TGTGCCATCAGTGAGTCGGCCGCGGGGTCCGCTGAAGCTTTCTTT. Residues: CAISESAAGSAEAFF. The chain combines TRBV10-3 with TRBJ1-1; D not certain. Germline V gene data show CDR1 as ENHRY and CDR2 as SYGVKD. This CDR3 is built from 15 residues. Trimming pared 0 bases from V and 6 bases from J, leaving 14 bases between.